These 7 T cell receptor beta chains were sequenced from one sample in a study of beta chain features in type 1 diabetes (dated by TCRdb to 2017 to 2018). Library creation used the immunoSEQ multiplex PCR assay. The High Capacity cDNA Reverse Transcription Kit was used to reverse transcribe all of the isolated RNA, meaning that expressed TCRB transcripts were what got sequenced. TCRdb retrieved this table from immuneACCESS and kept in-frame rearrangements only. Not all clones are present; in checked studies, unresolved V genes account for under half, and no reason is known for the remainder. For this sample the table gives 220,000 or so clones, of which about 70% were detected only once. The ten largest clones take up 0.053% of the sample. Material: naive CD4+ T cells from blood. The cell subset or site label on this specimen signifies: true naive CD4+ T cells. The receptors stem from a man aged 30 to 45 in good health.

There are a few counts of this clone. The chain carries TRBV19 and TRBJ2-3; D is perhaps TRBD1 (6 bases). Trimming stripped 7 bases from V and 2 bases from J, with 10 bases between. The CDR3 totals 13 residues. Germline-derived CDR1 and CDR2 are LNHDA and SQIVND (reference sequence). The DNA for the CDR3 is TGTGCCAGTAACGACAGGATCACAGATACGCAGTATTTT. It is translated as CASNDRITDTQYF.

As DNA, the CDR3 is TGTGCCAGCAAAGCGACAGTAAACACTGAAGCTTTCTTT. It is translated as CASKATVNTEAFF. The rearrangement links TRBV13 to TRBJ1-1, with D tentatively TRBD1 (5 bases). V was clipped by 7 bases and J by 2 bases, with 11 bases between them. The V gene's germline CDR1 is PRHDT and CDR2 FYEKMQ (reference sequence). The CDR3 has 13 residues.

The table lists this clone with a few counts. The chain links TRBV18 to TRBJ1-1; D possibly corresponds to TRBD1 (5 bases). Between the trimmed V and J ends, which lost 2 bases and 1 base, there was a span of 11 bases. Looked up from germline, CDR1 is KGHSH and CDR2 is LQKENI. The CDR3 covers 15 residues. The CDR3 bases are TGTGCCAGCTCACCAAGAAGGGACGCGAACACTGAAGCTTTCTTT. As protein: CASSPRRDANTEAFF.

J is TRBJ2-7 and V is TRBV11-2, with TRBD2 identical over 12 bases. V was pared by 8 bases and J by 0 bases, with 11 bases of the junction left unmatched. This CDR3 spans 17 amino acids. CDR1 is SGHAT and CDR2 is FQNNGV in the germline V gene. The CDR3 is CASRGLAGGRSSYEQYF. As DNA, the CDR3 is TGTGCCAGCCGGGGGCTAGCGGGAGGGCGGAGCTCCTACGAGCAGTACTTC.

The DNA of the CDR3 is TGTGCCAGCAGTCTACACAGGGTCGATCAGCCCCAGCATTTT. Residues: CASSLHRVDQPQHF. This chain links TRBV27 with TRBJ1-5, with D perhaps TRBD1 (6 bases). This CDR3 region has 14 residues. The V gene's germline CDR1 is MNHEY and CDR2 SMNVEV (reference sequence). Trimming stripped 5 bases from V and 5 bases from J, with 13 bases between.

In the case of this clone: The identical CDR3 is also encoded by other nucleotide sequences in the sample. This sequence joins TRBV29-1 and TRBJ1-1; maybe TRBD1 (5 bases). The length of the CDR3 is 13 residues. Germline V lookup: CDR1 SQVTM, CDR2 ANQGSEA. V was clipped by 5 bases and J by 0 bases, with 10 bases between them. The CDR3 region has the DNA TGCAGCGTTACGGGACTCATGAACACTGAAGCTTTCTTT. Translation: CSVTGLMNTEAFF.

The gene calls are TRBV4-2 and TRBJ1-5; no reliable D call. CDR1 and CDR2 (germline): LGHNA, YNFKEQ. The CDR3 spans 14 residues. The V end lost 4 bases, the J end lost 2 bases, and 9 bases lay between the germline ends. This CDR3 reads CASSRGVGNQPQHF. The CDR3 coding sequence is TGTGCCAGCAGCCGGGGAGTGGGCAATCAGCCCCAGCATTTT.